The present TCR beta chain was sequenced within a study of T cell changes during pregnancy in multiple sclerosis (dated by TCRdb to between 2018 and 2020). Context from the whole study: Changes in the T cell repertoire over the course of pregnancy were examined in this study in women with multiple sclerosis.

About this clone: Which antigen it targets is not known. Base qualities are not provided; no much larger clone lies one nucleotide away.

The germline V gene yields SGHVS for CDR1 and FQNEAQ for CDR2. Including the terminal cysteine and phenylalanine, the CDR3 comprises 16 residues. Kept here is only the CDR3 DNA, which spans 48 bases and is read in frame from base 1. The germline V end is reduced by 1 base and the J end by 4 bases; junction bases left unmatched: 3. Libraries came from the immunoSEQ multiplex PCR assay. TCRdb limited this immuneACCESS table to in-frame rearrangements with V and J called. A share of clones is missing; checked studies link under half to unresolved V genes, and the rest is unexplained. The sample includes around 56,000 clones, with approximately 90% observed a single time. More than 2% of the sample comes from the top ten.

This TCR was sampled from a female donor in good health, enrolled as a control in a pregnancy study. The chain joins TRBV7-8 to TRBJ2-2, and 10 junction bases match TRBD2. The material was peripheral blood, obtained in the first trimester of pregnancy. The CDR3: CASSLVAGGITGELFF. The DNA sequence is given as TGTGCCAGCAGCTTAGTAGCGGGAGGCATCACCGGGGAGCTGTTTTTT.